In its sample, the clone carrying this T cell receptor (beta chain) was seen a few times. Its antigen is unidentified. Sequencing used immunoSEQ multiplex PCR; TCRdb keeps in-frame clones, though not all of them. The sample holds about 120,000 clones, 81% seen once. The sample comes from a study of T cell responses to AZD1222 COVID-19 vaccine. General study results and limits: When two AZD1222 doses had been given, Spike-specific TCR breadth and depth rose. Dominant CD4 TCR responses targeted spike regions 160-218 and 743-854. None of the repertoires were sampled until the peak T cell response had passed. A mostly white British donor set with more females was recruited, and clonal diversity was possibly underestimated.

This CDR3 contains 14 residues. The germline V gene encodes CDR1 LNHDA and CDR2 SQIVND (reference sequence). V was shortened by 6 bases and J by 5 bases, with 16 bases between the two germline ends. Sequencing used peripheral blood, obtained on day 0 of AZD1222 vaccination. The rearrangement links TRBV19 to TRBJ1-1, with D maybe TRBD1 (6 bases). This sequence originates from an adult in good health. The CDR3 DNA follows: TGTGCCAGTAGAGAACAGGGACGGGGGACTGAAGCTTTCTTT. It specifies CASREQGRGTEAFF.